This T cell receptor beta chain comes out of a study of long-term antiretroviral therapy in people with HIV. Study-wide results and limits: HIV repertoire CDR3 lengths ranged less widely than those of controls.

An immunoSEQ assay, version v3.0, was performed at survey level. Assay used: immunoSEQ multiplex PCR; TCRdb lists only in-frame clones, some missing. The sample consists of about 35,000 clones, approximately 80% of them appearing once. On this clone itself: Its antigen is currently unknown.

This CDR3 is built from 14 residues. CDR1 is SQVTM, CDR2 ANQGSEA, per germline. V was clipped by 4 bases and J by 2 bases, with 13 bases between them. This clonotype was sampled from a young man with HIV. The chain combines TRBV29-1 with TRBJ2-3; possible D gene TRBD1, 5 bases. Sequencing used unsorted PBMCs, obtained 0.3 years after starting antiretroviral therapy. CDR3 protein: CSVGSRQFTDTQYF. As DNA, the CDR3 is TGCAGCGTTGGAAGTAGACAGTTCACAGATACGCAGTATTTT.